This is a list of T cell receptor beta chains from one sample in a study of Graves' ophthalmopathy and Graves' hyperthyroidism. TCRdb itself ran the multiplex PCR reads through MiXCR, one entry per CDR3 protein. The sample holds almost 400,000 distinct CDR3 sequences, roughly 18% seen once. The sequencing sample was made of peripheral blood. These receptors all stem from a woman between 18 and 30 years old with Graves' ophthalmopathy. The CDR3 runs from the conserved cysteine through the conserved F or W. The D gene is left open where the match is weak. For some rows the clone size is stated as once, few or many, or as a class when expanded; others skip it.

CDR3nt: TGCAGCGCAACCGACGGAGGAGATACGCAGTATTTT
CDR3aa: CSATDGGDTQYF
j_gene: TRBJ2-3
d_gene: .
v_gene: TRBV29-1
len: 12
abundance: many

CDR3nt: TGTGCCAGCAGTCCAAAGAGGGAACATTCTCCGAGAGAGACCCAGTACTTC
CDR3aa: CASSPKREHSPRETQYF
j_gene: TRBJ2-5
d_gene: .
v_gene: TRBV6-2/TRBV6-3
len: 17
abundance: many

CDR3nt: TGTGCCAGCAGTCACGAGACAGGGGGTAATCAGCCCCAGCATTTT
CDR3aa: CASSHETGGNQPQHF
j_gene: TRBJ1-5
d_gene: TRBD1
v_gene: TRBV28
len: 15
abundance: many

CDR3nt: TGTGCCAGCAGCTTGAAGAGGGAGTATGGCTACACCTTC
CDR3aa: CASSLKREYGYTF
j_gene: TRBJ1-2
d_gene: .
v_gene: TRBV7-2
len: 13
abundance: .

CDR3nt: TGTGCCAGCAGCCAAGGTAGCGGGGGATTATACGAGCAGTACTTC
CDR3aa: CASSQGSGGLYEQYF
j_gene: TRBJ2-7
d_gene: TRBD2
v_gene: TRBV4-2
len: 15
abundance: many

CDR3nt: TGTGCCAGCAGTTTGCGAAACAGGGAAGGCTACACCTTC
CDR3aa: CASSLRNREGYTF
j_gene: TRBJ1-2
d_gene: .
v_gene: TRBV12-3/TRBV12-4
len: 13
abundance: many

CDR3nt: TGTGCCTGGAGTGCCCACCACAGCAGTGAAGCTTTCTTT
CDR3aa: CAWSAHHSSEAFF
j_gene: TRBJ1-1
d_gene: .
v_gene: TRBV30
len: 13
abundance: .

CDR3nt: TGTGCCAGCAGTTCCCATGGGCGGAACTCTGGGGCCAACGTCCTGACTTTC
CDR3aa: CASSSHGRNSGANVLTF
j_gene: TRBJ2-6
d_gene: .
v_gene: TRBV6-2/TRBV6-3
len: 17
abundance: many

CDR3nt: TGTGCCAGCAGTTTCTCTCGTTCTGGGGCCAACGTCCTGACTTTC
CDR3aa: CASSFSRSGANVLTF
j_gene: TRBJ2-6
d_gene: .
v_gene: TRBV28
len: 15
abundance: many

CDR3nt: TGTGCCAGCAGCACAGCCGGGACAGAATCTAACTATGGCTACACCTTC
CDR3aa: CASSTAGTESNYGYTF
j_gene: TRBJ1-2
d_gene: TRBD1
v_gene: TRBV11-1
len: 16
abundance: many

CDR3nt: TGTGCCAGCAGTTTATCGAACGACAGGGGTGGAGAGGGTTATAATTCACCCCTCCACTTT
CDR3aa: CASSLSNDRGGEGYNSPLHF
j_gene: TRBJ1-6
d_gene: TRBD1
v_gene: TRBV27
len: 20
abundance: many

CDR3nt: TGTGCCAGCAGCCGCCAACTAGCGGGAGTGATCACCGGGGAGCTGTTTTTT
CDR3aa: CASSRQLAGVITGELFF
j_gene: TRBJ2-2
d_gene: TRBD2
v_gene: TRBV12-3/TRBV12-4
len: 17
abundance: many

CDR3nt: TGTGCCATCCAGGAGGGGAACACTGAAGCTTTCTTT
CDR3aa: CAIQEGNTEAFF
j_gene: TRBJ1-1
d_gene: .
v_gene: TRBV10-3
len: 12
abundance: once

CDR3nt: TGTGCCTGCCGGGACAGGAGTAACTATGGCTACACCTTC
CDR3aa: CACRDRSNYGYTF
j_gene: TRBJ1-2
d_gene: TRBD1
v_gene: TRBV30
len: 13
abundance: .

CDR3nt: TGTGCCAGCAGCAAGGGGGGGCGGAGGGAGACCCAGTACTTC
CDR3aa: CASSKGGRRETQYF
j_gene: TRBJ2-5
d_gene: .
v_gene: TRBV28
len: 14
abundance: many

CDR3nt: TGTGCCAGCAAACTTACCGGGATCTCTGGAAACACCATATATTTT
CDR3aa: CASKLTGISGNTIYF
j_gene: TRBJ1-3
d_gene: .
v_gene: TRBV12-3/TRBV12-4
len: 15
abundance: .

CDR3nt: TGTGCCAGCAGTGTCCCGGGACCGGGAGAAAACACCATATATTTT
CDR3aa: CASSVPGPGENTIYF
j_gene: TRBJ1-3
d_gene: .
v_gene: TRBV25-1
len: 15
abundance: many

CDR3nt: TGTGCCAGTACCCCACAAGTGAACACTGAAGCTTTCTTT
CDR3aa: CASTPQVNTEAFF
j_gene: TRBJ1-1
d_gene: .
v_gene: TRBV19
len: 13
abundance: many

CDR3nt: TGTGCCACCAGCAGAGATCAGGATTCCCAGCCCCAGCATTTT
CDR3aa: CATSRDQDSQPQHF
j_gene: TRBJ1-5
d_gene: .
v_gene: TRBV15
len: 14
abundance: many

CDR3nt: TGCGCCAGCAGCTTGGATTCTCCCAATCAGCCCCAGCATTTT
CDR3aa: CASSLDSPNQPQHF
j_gene: TRBJ1-5
d_gene: .
v_gene: TRBV5-1
len: 14
abundance: many

CDR3nt: TGTGCCAGCAGGGTGGCAGCGTCTGGAAACACCATATATTTT
CDR3aa: CASRVAASGNTIYF
j_gene: TRBJ1-3
d_gene: .
v_gene: TRBV6-1
len: 14
abundance: many

CDR3nt: TGTGCCAGCAGCTCCGGACCGGGCAACTATGGCTACACCTTC
CDR3aa: CASSSGPGNYGYTF
j_gene: TRBJ1-2
d_gene: .
v_gene: TRBV11-2
len: 14
abundance: once

CDR3nt: TGTGCCAGCAGACCAGGATTCATGAACACTGAAGCTTTCTTT
CDR3aa: CASRPGFMNTEAFF
j_gene: TRBJ1-1
d_gene: .
v_gene: TRBV6-2/TRBV6-3
len: 14
abundance: many

CDR3nt: TGCAGTGCTCGCGCGAGACAAGGAAAGATGAACACTGAAGCTTTCTTT
CDR3aa: CSARARQGKMNTEAFF
j_gene: TRBJ1-1
d_gene: .
v_gene: TRBV20-1
len: 16
abundance: many

CDR3nt: TGTGCCAGTAGTATTGCGGGAGCTTACGCTCGAGCTTTCTTT
CDR3aa: CASSIAGAYARAFF
j_gene: TRBJ1-1
d_gene: .
v_gene: TRBV19
len: 14
abundance: few

CDR3nt: TGTGCCACCGGACTAGCGGGGAAAGAGACCCAGTACTTC
CDR3aa: CATGLAGKETQYF
j_gene: TRBJ2-5
d_gene: TRBD2
v_gene: TRBV24-1
len: 13
abundance: many

CDR3nt: TGTGCCAGCTCACCATCCAGGGTTTTCTACGAGCAGTACTTC
CDR3aa: CASSPSRVFYEQYF
j_gene: TRBJ2-7
d_gene: .
v_gene: TRBV18
len: 14
abundance: many

CDR3nt: TGCAGTGCTAGAGTTCAGGGAGAGACCCAGTACTTC
CDR3aa: CSARVQGETQYF
j_gene: TRBJ2-5
d_gene: .
v_gene: TRBV20-1
len: 12
abundance: many

CDR3nt: TGTGCCAGCAGCCCGAACCTCGACAGGAGAGCCTACGAGCAGTACTTC
CDR3aa: CASSPNLDRRAYEQYF
j_gene: TRBJ2-7
d_gene: .
v_gene: TRBV11-3
len: 16
abundance: many

CDR3nt: TGTGCCAGCAGCGCGGACAGGTTCTACTACGAGCAGTACTTC
CDR3aa: CASSADRFYYEQYF
j_gene: TRBJ2-7
d_gene: TRBD1
v_gene: TRBV6-2/TRBV6-3
len: 14
abundance: many

CDR3nt: TGTGCCTGGAGTCCGAGAGGCCTGAGGGGTAATTCACCCCTCCACTTT
CDR3aa: CAWSPRGLRGNSPLHF
j_gene: TRBJ1-6
d_gene: .
v_gene: TRBV30
len: 16
abundance: .

CDR3nt: TGTGCCAGCAGTTTATGGGGACTACCCCATGGGACTGAAGCTTTCTTT
CDR3aa: CASSLWGLPHGTEAFF
j_gene: TRBJ1-1
d_gene: .
v_gene: TRBV28
len: 16
abundance: few

CDR3nt: TGTGCCAGCAGCTTAAGGGCCCCAGGTGAGGGCTACACCTTC
CDR3aa: CASSLRAPGEGYTF
j_gene: TRBJ1-2
d_gene: .
v_gene: TRBV7-2
len: 14
abundance: many

CDR3nt: TGTGCCAGCAGTTACTCGGGGGACAGGGGCGGAGCTGAAGCTTTCTTT
CDR3aa: CASSYSGDRGGAEAFF
j_gene: TRBJ1-1
d_gene: TRBD1
v_gene: TRBV6-5
len: 16
abundance: .

CDR3nt: TGTGCCAGCAGCTTAACGAGAGGGGACGCTGAAGCTTTCTTT
CDR3aa: CASSLTRGDAEAFF
j_gene: TRBJ1-1
d_gene: .
v_gene: TRBV7-2
len: 14
abundance: many

CDR3nt: TGTGCCAGCAGCCCCGGGGTTAGGTTCGACTACGAGCAGTACTTC
CDR3aa: CASSPGVRFDYEQYF
j_gene: TRBJ2-7
d_gene: .
v_gene: TRBV11-2
len: 15
abundance: many

CDR3nt: TGCGCCAGCAGCTCTAGCGGGGGGGCATGGGATGAGCAGTTCTTC
CDR3aa: CASSSSGGAWDEQFF
j_gene: TRBJ2-1
d_gene: TRBD2
v_gene: TRBV4-3
len: 15
abundance: many

CDR3nt: TGTGCCAGCAGCCGGGGAAGGTTGGGCCAAGAGACCCAGTACTTC
CDR3aa: CASSRGRLGQETQYF
j_gene: TRBJ2-5
d_gene: .
v_gene: TRBV12-3/TRBV12-4
len: 15
abundance: .

CDR3nt: TGTGCCATCAGTGTGGAGGGGGTGGGCCCTCAACAGTACTTC
CDR3aa: CAISVEGVGPQQYF
j_gene: TRBJ2-7
d_gene: .
v_gene: TRBV10-3
len: 14
abundance: many

CDR3nt: TGTGCCAGCAGCCAGACTAGCGGGAGGGCATACGAGCAGTACTTC
CDR3aa: CASSQTSGRAYEQYF
j_gene: TRBJ2-7
d_gene: TRBD2
v_gene: TRBV12-3/TRBV12-4
len: 15
abundance: many

CDR3nt: TGTGCCAGCAGCCTTCAGACTAGCGGGGGGCACCAAGAGACCCAGTACTTC
CDR3aa: CASSLQTSGGHQETQYF
j_gene: TRBJ2-5
d_gene: TRBD2
v_gene: TRBV7-3
len: 17
abundance: many

CDR3nt: TGTGCCAGCAAGGTCGAGGGGGCCAACTATGGCTACACCTTC
CDR3aa: CASKVEGANYGYTF
j_gene: TRBJ1-2
d_gene: TRBD1
v_gene: TRBV28
len: 14
abundance: .

CDR3nt: TGCAGCGTCGGTCTACTAGCGGTTCCCTACGAGCAGTACTTC
CDR3aa: CSVGLLAVPYEQYF
j_gene: TRBJ2-7
d_gene: TRBD2
v_gene: TRBV29-1
len: 14
abundance: few

CDR3nt: TGTGCCAGCAGTCGTAATACCTACAGGGAACTCTCCTACGAGCAGTACTTC
CDR3aa: CASSRNTYRELSYEQYF
j_gene: TRBJ2-7
d_gene: .
v_gene: TRBV28
len: 17
abundance: many

CDR3nt: TGTGCCAGTTCGGACAGGGGGCCAAACATTCAGTACTTC
CDR3aa: CASSDRGPNIQYF
j_gene: TRBJ2-4
d_gene: TRBD1
v_gene: TRBV19
len: 13
abundance: many

CDR3nt: TGTGCCAGCAGTTCGGACGGGACAGGGGGCAGGTCCAACTATGGCTACACCTTC
CDR3aa: CASSSDGTGGRSNYGYTF
j_gene: TRBJ1-2
d_gene: TRBD1
v_gene: TRBV12-3/TRBV12-4
len: 18
abundance: many

CDR3nt: TGTGCCAGCGGGAAACGAGGGTCCGGGGAGCTGTTTTTT
CDR3aa: CASGKRGSGELFF
j_gene: TRBJ2-2
d_gene: .
v_gene: TRBV3-1
len: 13
abundance: few

CDR3nt: TGTGCCAGCAGTCCGGGAGCGGGAGAGACCCAGTACTTC
CDR3aa: CASSPGAGETQYF
j_gene: TRBJ2-5
d_gene: .
v_gene: TRBV6-1
len: 13
abundance: .

CDR3nt: TGTGCCAGCAGTCTCCACAGGGTGCAGGGCGGGGAGCTGTTTTTT
CDR3aa: CASSLHRVQGGELFF
j_gene: TRBJ2-2
d_gene: .
v_gene: TRBV12-3/TRBV12-4
len: 15
abundance: many

CDR3nt: TGTGCCAGCAGCTTGTGGATGCTGGGCGATCAGCCCCAGCATTTT
CDR3aa: CASSLWMLGDQPQHF
j_gene: TRBJ1-5
d_gene: .
v_gene: TRBV7-2
len: 15
abundance: many

CDR3nt: TGCAGTGCTAGAAATTCTGGCAAAAACATTCACTACTTC
CDR3aa: CSARNSGKNIHYF
j_gene: TRBJ2-4
d_gene: .
v_gene: TRBV20-1
len: 13
abundance: .

CDR3nt: TGTGCCATCAGTGCATCGGGACTACCAAAAGAGACCCAGTACTTC
CDR3aa: CAISASGLPKETQYF
j_gene: TRBJ2-5
d_gene: TRBD2
v_gene: TRBV10-3
len: 15
abundance: many

CDR3nt: TGTGCCAGCTCACCACCGGTCCAAGAGACCCAGTACTTC
CDR3aa: CASSPPVQETQYF
j_gene: TRBJ2-5
d_gene: .
v_gene: TRBV18
len: 13
abundance: many

CDR3nt: TGTGCCTGGAGTGTATCCGGGACAGGGGGGGTTCAGCCCCAGCATTTT
CDR3aa: CAWSVSGTGGVQPQHF
j_gene: TRBJ1-5
d_gene: TRBD1
v_gene: TRBV30
len: 16
abundance: many

CDR3nt: TGTGCCAGCAGTCGGTCCGACATAGCGGAAATAAGGGGAGGGCAGTACTTC
CDR3aa: CASSRSDIAEIRGGQYF
j_gene: TRBJ2-7
d_gene: .
v_gene: TRBV28
len: 17
abundance: many

CDR3nt: TGCAGTGCCAGGGGGTGGTTGACTGAAGCTTTCTTT
CDR3aa: CSARGWLTEAFF
j_gene: TRBJ1-1
d_gene: TRBD1
v_gene: TRBV20-1
len: 12
abundance: few

CDR3nt: TGTGCCAGCAGCCCGGGGGGGGCGTTTTACGAGCAGTACTTC
CDR3aa: CASSPGGAFYEQYF
j_gene: TRBJ2-7
d_gene: TRBD2
v_gene: TRBV28
len: 14
abundance: .

CDR3nt: TGTGCCAGCAGTCCAAAGGACAGGGAGAAGAACACCGGGGAGCTGTTTTTT
CDR3aa: CASSPKDREKNTGELFF
j_gene: TRBJ2-2
d_gene: TRBD1
v_gene: TRBV12-3/TRBV12-4
len: 17
abundance: few